This T cell receptor beta chain was observed in a study of blood T cell repertoires in COVID-19 (TCRdb year 2020). Concerning the study at large: Samples from collaborators originated in the United States, Italy and Spain and spanned both the acute and convalescent phases of COVID-19. Where HLA class I and class II types were available, the types were taken from metadata supplied by the sample provider, not from assay-based typing. The samples were drawn from two sources: the first 160 participants of the ongoing ImmuneRACE study, and some 1,300 subjects contributed by 6 global collaborators. Subjects who had been exposed to COVID-19, were actively infected with it, or had recovered from it provided the deeply sampled blood TCRbeta repertoires that made up the dataset. The repertoires were made available in a free public database intended to serve as a resource for research on the immune response to SARS-CoV-2. A de-identified subject ID, COVID-19 status, age in years and sex were almost always included in the sample metadata. The material from the prospective study consisted of cDNA or gDNA derived from T cells, B-cell-depleted T cells, or PBMCs. Here is what the overall study found, with its caveats: The amount of clinical and demographic metadata varied by source and participant and was provided uncurated.

TCRbeta CDR3 regions were amplified from genomic DNA by means of the immunoSEQ Assay, a bias-controlled multiplex PCR. As for the original processing: Within the assay, amplification of reference gene primers was used to estimate how many nucleated cells each sample contained. To quantify the absolute abundance of each unique TCRbeta CDR3 rearrangement, sequence reads were collapsed and filtered. For each sample, productive Simpson clonality was calculated as the square root of Simpson's diversity index across productive rearrangements. This is the immuneACCESS table as TCRdb keeps it, with only in-frame sequences that have V and J called. A part of the clones is gone; compared with another copy, unresolved V genes explain less than half, and the rest is unexplained. V, J and clone size derive from that table, while D and trimming were established from the DNA sequence. In this sample the table shows about 240,000 clones, around nine tenths of which occur a single time. The top ten hold more than 3.5% of the sample.

In the prospective study, participants were about 18 to 100 years old, resided in about two dozen geographic areas of the United States, and were enrolled through a virtual design. In the prospective study, participants were assigned to cohorts based on the clinical history participants reported in a screening survey and a study questionnaire. Recovered participants in ImmuneRACE Cohort 3 were defined as having two consecutive negative NP/OP PCR tests, clearance from a healthcare professional, or resolution of symptoms. In the prospective study, mobile phlebotomists collected whole blood, serum and a nasopharyngeal or oropharyngeal swab from each participant. Over an approximately 2-month period, participants in the prospective study had the option of providing additional blood draws and questionnaires. Blood samples from the prospective study were shipped frozen or at room temperature prior to DNA extraction.

To note about this clone: Its antigen remains undetermined. No per-base quality is available; no much larger clone lies one base away.

Clipping removes 8 bases from V and 0 bases from J, with 5 as the unmatched junction base count. The CDR3 holds 14 amino acids from the cysteine to the phenylalanine. CDR3 DNA is the only sequence kept; it has 42 bases, read in frame from the first base. CDR1 and CDR2 (MDHEN, SYDVKM) derive from the germline V gene. The source is a woman aged 25 to 39 who had recovered from COVID-19. This sequence uses TRBV28 and TRBJ2-7; TRBD2 fits 9 bases in the junction. Sequenced material: PBMCs or T cells enriched from blood (not recorded which). The nucleotides read TGTGCCAGCGAGATTAGCGGGAGCTCCTACGAGCAGTACTTC. It translates to CASEISGSSYEQYF.